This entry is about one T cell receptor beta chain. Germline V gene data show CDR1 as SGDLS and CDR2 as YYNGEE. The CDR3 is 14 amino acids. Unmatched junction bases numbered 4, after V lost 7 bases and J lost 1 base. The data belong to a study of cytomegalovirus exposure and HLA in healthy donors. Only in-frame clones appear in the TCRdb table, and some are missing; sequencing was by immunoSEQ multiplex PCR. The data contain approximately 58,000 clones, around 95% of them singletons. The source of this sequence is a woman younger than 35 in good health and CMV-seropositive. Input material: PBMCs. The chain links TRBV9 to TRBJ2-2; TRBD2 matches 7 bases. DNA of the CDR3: TGTGCCAGCTCCACGGGAGGGAACACCGGGGAGCTGTTTTTT. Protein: CASSTGGNTGELFF.